This T cell receptor (beta chain) was sequenced in a study of blood T cell repertoires in COVID-19. For the study at large: In each case, the material was cDNA or gDNA derived from T cells, B-cell-depleted T cells, or PBMCs.

The CDR3 extends over 14 amino acids. Trimming removed 6 bases from V and 3 bases from J, with 11 bases in between. Germline loops: CDR1 MNHEY, CDR2 SVGAGI. Sequencing was performed with immunoSEQ multiplex PCR; in TCRdb, only in-frame clones are kept and a portion is missing. Altogether 200,000 to 300,000 clones are present, about 91% being singletons, with the ten largest covering 2.6%. V and J are TRBV6-5 and TRBJ1-4; D perhaps matches TRBD1 (5 bases). Sequencing used peripheral blood. The receptor was derived from a person under 35 with COVID-19, enrolled during active disease. DNA of the CDR3: TGTGCCAGCAGCTTATTCAGGGCTAATGAAAAACTGTTTTTT. It translates to CASSLFRANEKLFF.